This T cell receptor beta chain was obtained from a study of T cell responses to AZD1222 COVID-19 vaccine. TCRdb's table, derived via immunoSEQ multiplex PCR, lists solely in-frame clones and lacks some. The repertoire holds some 150,000 clones, with approximately 90% as singletons. Findings and caveats of the study: The span of vaccine-associated CD4 TCRs extended across spike, with dominance at 160-218 and 743-854.

Germline V CDR1 and CDR2: SGHTA, FQGTGA. The V end lost 0 bases, the J end lost 4 bases, and 5 bases lay between the germline ends. There are 13 residues in the CDR3. Details on this clone: As yet, its antigen is unknown.

The chain uses TRBV7-3 and TRBJ2-3, with no clear D. The sample consisted of peripheral blood, taken on day 0 of AZD1222 vaccination. This TCR derives from an adult in good health. CDR3 sequence reads: CASSLTFPDTQYF. CDR3 sequence (DNA): TGTGCCAGCAGCTTAACGTTCCCAGATACGCAGTATTTT.